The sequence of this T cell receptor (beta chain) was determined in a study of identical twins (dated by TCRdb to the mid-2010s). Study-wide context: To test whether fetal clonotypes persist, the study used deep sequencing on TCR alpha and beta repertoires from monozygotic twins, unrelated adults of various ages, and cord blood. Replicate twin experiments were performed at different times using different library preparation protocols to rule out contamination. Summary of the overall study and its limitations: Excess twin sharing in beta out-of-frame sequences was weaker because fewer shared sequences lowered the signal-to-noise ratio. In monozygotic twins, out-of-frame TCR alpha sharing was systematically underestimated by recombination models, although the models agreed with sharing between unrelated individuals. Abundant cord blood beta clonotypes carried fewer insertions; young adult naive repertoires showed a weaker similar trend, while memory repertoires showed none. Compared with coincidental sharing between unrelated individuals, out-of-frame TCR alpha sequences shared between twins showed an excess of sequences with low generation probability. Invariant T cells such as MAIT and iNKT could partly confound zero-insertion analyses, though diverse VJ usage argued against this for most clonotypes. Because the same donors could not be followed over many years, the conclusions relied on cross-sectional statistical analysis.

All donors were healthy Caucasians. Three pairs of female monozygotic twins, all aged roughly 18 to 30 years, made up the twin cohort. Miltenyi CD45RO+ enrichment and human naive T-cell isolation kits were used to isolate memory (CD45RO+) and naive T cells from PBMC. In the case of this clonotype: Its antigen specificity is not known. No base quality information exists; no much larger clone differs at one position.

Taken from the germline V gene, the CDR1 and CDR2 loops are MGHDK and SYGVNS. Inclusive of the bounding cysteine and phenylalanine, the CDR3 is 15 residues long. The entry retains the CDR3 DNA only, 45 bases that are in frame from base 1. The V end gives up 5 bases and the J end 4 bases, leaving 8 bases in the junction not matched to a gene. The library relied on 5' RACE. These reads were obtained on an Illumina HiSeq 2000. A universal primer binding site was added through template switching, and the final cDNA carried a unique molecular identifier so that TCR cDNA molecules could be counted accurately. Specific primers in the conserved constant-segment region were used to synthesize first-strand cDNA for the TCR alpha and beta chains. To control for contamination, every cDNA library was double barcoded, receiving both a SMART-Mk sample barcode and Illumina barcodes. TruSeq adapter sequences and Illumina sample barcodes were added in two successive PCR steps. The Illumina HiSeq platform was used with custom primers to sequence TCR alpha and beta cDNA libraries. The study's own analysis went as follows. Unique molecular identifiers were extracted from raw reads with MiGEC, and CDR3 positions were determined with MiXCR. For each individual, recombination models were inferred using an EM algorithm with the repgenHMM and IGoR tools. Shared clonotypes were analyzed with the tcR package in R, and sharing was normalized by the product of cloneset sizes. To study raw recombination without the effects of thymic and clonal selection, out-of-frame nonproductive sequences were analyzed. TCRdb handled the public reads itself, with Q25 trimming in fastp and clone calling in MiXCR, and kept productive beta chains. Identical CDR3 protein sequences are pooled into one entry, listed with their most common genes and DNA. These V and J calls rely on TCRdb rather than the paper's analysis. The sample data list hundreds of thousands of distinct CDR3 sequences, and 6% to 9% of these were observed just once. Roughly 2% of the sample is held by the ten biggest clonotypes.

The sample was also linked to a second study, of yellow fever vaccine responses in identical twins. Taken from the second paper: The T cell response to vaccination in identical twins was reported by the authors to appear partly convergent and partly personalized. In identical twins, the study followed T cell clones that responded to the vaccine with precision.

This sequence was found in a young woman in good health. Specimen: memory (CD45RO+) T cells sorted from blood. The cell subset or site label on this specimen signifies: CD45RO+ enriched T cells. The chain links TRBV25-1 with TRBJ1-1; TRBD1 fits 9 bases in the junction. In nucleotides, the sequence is TGTGCCAGCAGTCGACAGGGGGTGTTGATCACTGAAGCTTTCTTT. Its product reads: CASSRQGVLITEAFF.